These T cell receptor beta chains were read from a single sample in a study of post-analysis software for immune sequencing data. TCRdb processed the PCR reads anew with MiXCR; each CDR3 protein has one entry. The table shows 400,000 to 500,000 distinct CDR3 sequences, with approximately 39% occurring only once. Sequenced input: blood. These TCRs come from a girl aged 2 to 9 with multiple sclerosis. The CDR3 runs from the conserved cysteine through the conserved F or W. The order of the fields is V gene, J gene, D gene, CDR3 protein. D genes are given only for firm matches.

>TRBV12-3/TRBV12-4|TRBJ1-6|TRBD1
CASTRDRPINSPLHF
>TRBV25-1|TRBJ2-1|TRBD2
CASSEWGLAGAYNEQFF
>TRBV7-2|TRBJ2-7|-
CASSLDRAGGYEQYF
>TRBV2|TRBJ1-2|TRBD1
CASRTGVWGYTF
>TRBV6-6|TRBJ2-5|TRBD2
CASSTTSGGQETQYF
>TRBV6-1|TRBJ2-3|TRBD1
CASRQGDTQYF
>TRBV4-1|TRBJ2-5|-
CASSQVRLAQETQYF
>TRBV29-1|TRBJ2-1|-
CGGGISYNEQFF
>TRBV7-8|TRBJ1-6|TRBD1
CAWGDRSNSPLHF
>TRBV7-9|TRBJ2-7|TRBD1
CASSLGTGPISYEQYF
>TRBV4-2|TRBJ1-6|-
CASSQDLVYAPLHF
>TRBV12-3/TRBV12-4|TRBJ2-7|-
CASSLTAAYEQYF
>TRBV29-1|TRBJ2-7|-
CSVRDTLSYEQYF
>TRBV5-6|TRBJ2-5|-
CASSLSGGAETQYF
>TRBV20-1|TRBJ1-1|-
CSARVYGTNTEAFF
>TRBV19|TRBJ1-5|TRBD1
CASSMGQVSNQPQHF
>TRBV28|TRBJ1-2|-
CASSLIRRGGYTF
>TRBV2|TRBJ2-1|-
CASSEVSVGANEQFF
>TRBV5-1|TRBJ2-7|-
CASSGDLGTYEQYF
>TRBV10-3|TRBJ2-7|TRBD1
CAISVTGTVTYEQYF
>TRBV12-5|TRBJ1-4|-
CASARDGLNEKLFF
>TRBV12-3/TRBV12-4|TRBJ1-1|-
CASSPLRWAVNTEAFF
>TRBV30|TRBJ1-1|-
CAWSVQADTEAFF
>TRBV28|TRBJ2-5|TRBD1
CASSNGGQGAQETQYF
>TRBV13|TRBJ2-2|-
CASSPAGQNTGELFF
>TRBV7-3|TRBJ1-2|TRBD1
CASSPGQGRYGYTF
>TRBV2|TRBJ2-5|TRBD2
CASSGASGSGTQYF
>TRBV5-1|-|-
CASSLVDGIFYEQYF
>TRBV5-1|TRBJ2-7|-
CASGGRSYEQYF
>TRBV7-2|TRBJ2-3|-
CASSLGLSVPSTDTQYF
>TRBV10-3|TRBJ2-5|-
CAISDQTQETQYF
>TRBV12-3/TRBV12-4|TRBJ2-5|TRBD2
CASSLHSGESLEQYF
>TRBV12-5|TRBJ1-5|TRBD1
CASGLVLGQGDQPQHF
>TRBV3-1|TRBJ2-1|TRBD2
CASSRSGGAYEQFF
>TRBV6-1|TRBJ2-7|-
CASSEGGRVNEQYF
>TRBV7-2|TRBJ2-7|-
CASSSPGHLPYEQYF
>TRBV4-3|TRBJ2-1|TRBD2
CASSQIAGGPIEQFF
>TRBV15|TRBJ2-1|-
CATSRGVSYNEQFF
>TRBV24-1|TRBJ2-5|-
CATSDPGRALETQYF
>TRBV7-3|TRBJ2-5|TRBD2
CASSSSGGYETQYF
>TRBV10-3|-|-
CAISELSEQYF